This T cell receptor (beta chain) was obtained from a study of blood T cell repertoires in COVID-19. Across the study: The United States, Italy and Spain provided the acute and convalescent COVID-19 samples. Sources were T cells, B-cell-depleted T cells, or PBMCs; the material itself was cDNA or gDNA.

In the study's own analysis: Amplification of reference gene primers provided the estimated nucleated cell counts. Method: immunoSEQ multiplex PCR; TCRdb's copy keeps in-frame clones and lacks some. The V and J calls and clone size were taken over from that table, and D and trimming were inferred from the DNA. The sample holds 150,000 or so clones; around 90% are singletons and the top ten take about 0.55%. Germline lookup yields CDR1 SEHNR and CDR2 FQNEAQ (reference sequence). Trimming stripped 5 bases from V and 1 base from J, with 14 bases between. CDR3 size: 15 residues. V usage is TRBV7-9 and J usage is TRBJ1-1; D gene ambiguous. The sample comprised peripheral blood. The receptor was isolated from a man between 50 and 59 years old with acute or convalescent COVID-19. This CDR3 is CASSLVRESNTEAFF. CDR3 nucleotide sequence: TGTGCCAGCAGCCTAGTCCGGGAATCGAACACTGAAGCTTTCTTT.